A single T cell receptor (beta chain) is shown here with its context. Its matching antigen is unknown. The PCR ran on 60 Vbeta and 13 Jbeta primers. TCRdb's table, derived via immunoSEQ multiplex PCR, lists solely in-frame clones and lacks some. The sample shows more than 50,000 clones, roughly 72% of them seen only once. V lost 5 bases and J lost 7, with 9 bases in between. CDR3 length: 12 amino acids. The germline gives CDR1 SEHNR, CDR2 FQNEAQ (reference sequence). The entry originates in a study of cytomegalovirus exposure and HLA in healthy donors. Looking at the study overall: Early on, a data release was issued that held approximately 92 million unique TCRs from HLA-typed donors. General study results and limits: In an earlier analysis, productive rearrangement rates for most beta V segments clustered near 87% or 30%. Later analysis reportedly placed an Asian-associated ancestry cluster below the roughly 700-donor mean in N-insertions.

This TCR came from a woman aged 45 to 65 in good health and CMV-seropositive. The sample consisted of PBMCs. The chain employs TRBV7-9 and TRBJ1-5; D gene ambiguous. The CDR3 nucleotides read TGTGCCAGCAGCCTACCCGCCCAGCCCCAGCATTTT. Its translation is CASSLPAQPQHF.